Each of the 13 T cell receptor beta chains below was sequenced from the same sample in a study of Ad26.COV2.S vaccination and SARS-CoV-2 variants. Using immunoSEQ multiplex PCR, the repertoire was profiled, and TCRdb retains in-frame clones only, with some absent. Among fewer than 600,000 clones listed, about 88% were seen once. Regarding treatment: some 20 received Ad26.COV2.S at low or high dose, single or two shots; about five received placebo; per-sample allocation not given. The samples were gathered on day 63 after the first injection of vaccine or placebo. The sample consisted of peripheral blood, taken in a trial of Ad26.COV2.S vaccine versus placebo. All receptors come from a person aged 18 to 65 who received the Ad26.COV2.S COVID-19 vaccine or a placebo.

The chain joins TRBV9 to TRBJ1-3; TRBD1 might be the D (6 bases). The V and J ends lost 3 bases and 4 bases respectively, with 11 bases between them. Germline V gives CDR1 SGDLS, CDR2 YYNGEE. The CDR3 spans 14 residues. The CDR3, as DNA: TGTGCCAGCAGCGAACAGGGTATCGGAAACACCATATATTTT. Amino acid sequence: CASSEQGIGNTIYF. The full variable domain, its missing parts supplied by reference TRBV9 and TRBJ1-3, is DSGVTQTPKHLITATGQRVTLRCSPRSGDLSVYWYQQSLDQGLQFLIQYYNGEERAKGNILERFSAQQFPDLHSELNLSSLELGDSALYFCASSEQGIGNTIYFGEGSWLTVV.

V is TRBV3-1 (or the pseudogene TRBV3-2) and J is TRBJ1-5; D remains ambiguous. Germline assignment: CDR1 LGHDT and CDR2 YNNKEL (reference sequence). The CDR3 runs 13 residues. V was cut by 3 bases and J by 5 bases, with 8 bases left in between. This CDR3 is CASSQVGYQPQHF. The CDR3 DNA follows: TGTGCCAGCAGCCAGGTTGGATATCAGCCCCAGCATTTT.

The V and J genes are TRBV27 and TRBJ1-1; D call uncertain. Germline lookup yields CDR1 MNHEY and CDR2 SMNVEV (reference sequence). The CDR3 is 14 residues long. Trimming took 3 bases from V and 1 from J, leaving 9 bases between them. The CDR3 here is CASSFRQRNTEAFF. The CDR3 coding sequence is TGTGCCAGCAGTTTCCGGCAGAGGAACACTGAAGCTTTCTTT.

V and J are TRBV2 and TRBJ2-6; maybe TRBD1 (6 bases). The CDR3 has 15 residues. Germline lookup yields CDR1 SNHLY and CDR2 FYNNEI. Trimming removed 7 bases from V and 2 bases from J, with 12 bases in between. CDR3 sequence: CASTPRGPGANVLTF. DNA of the CDR3: TGTGCCAGCACCCCCAGGGGTCCTGGGGCCAACGTCCTGACTTTC.

The chain has TRBV30 and TRBJ1-4; unclear D gene. The germline CDR1 and CDR2 sequences are GTSNPN and SVGIG (reference sequence). Trimming took 0 bases from V and 7 from J, leaving 12 bases between them. The CDR3 totals 14 residues. This chain's CDR3 is CAWSVSGVGEKLFF. CDR3 bases: TGTGCCTGGAGTGTATCCGGGGTTGGTGAAAAACTGTTTTTT.

There are many counts of this clone. The V and J genes are TRBV19 and TRBJ1-1, with no clear D. The germline V and J ends were trimmed by 4 bases and 1 base, with 10 bases remaining between them. The length of the CDR3 is 14 residues. Germline-derived CDR1 and CDR2 are LNHDA and SQIVND (reference sequence). The CDR3 DNA is TGTGCCAGTAGTACGGTGGGTCCGAACACTGAAGCTTTCTTT. Translated, it gives CASSTVGPNTEAFF.

The chain is built from TRBV6-2 or TRBV6-3 and TRBJ2-3; the D gene is possibly TRBD1 (5 bases). Near its end, the DNA agrees better with TRBJ1-5, so the J call may be wrong. The germline CDR1 and CDR2 sequences are MNHEY and SVGEGT. This CDR3 region has 12 residues. The CDR3 DNA reads as TGTGCCAGCAGTTACTCGAAGGGGACGCAGCATTTT. Translation: CASSYSKGTQHF.

This clone was counted only a few times. V gene TRBV10-1 combines with J gene TRBJ1-6; D ambiguous. The CDR3 loop spans 9 amino acids. Germline values: CDR1 WNHNN, CDR2 SYGVQD (reference sequence). Trimming removed 10 bases from V and 8 bases from J, with 3 bases in between. CDR3 bases: TGCGCCAAGGATTCACCCCTCCACTTT. This codes for CAKDSPLHF.

The chain has TRBV25-1 and TRBJ2-7; D call uncertain. V was trimmed by 2 bases and J by 4 bases, leaving 3 bases between them. From germline, CDR1 is MGHDK and CDR2 SYGVNS. This CDR3 has 11 amino acids. The CDR3 nucleotides are TGTGCCAGCAGTGAAATGTACGAGCAGTACTTC. Translated: CASSEMYEQYF.

The chain combines TRBV4-1 with TRBJ2-1; D call uncertain. V lost 1 base, J lost 0 bases, and 4 bases lay in between. Germline assignment: CDR1 MGHRA and CDR2 YSYEKL. The CDR3 is 14 amino acids. CDR3 sequence (DNA): TGCGCCAGCAGCCAAGGGGGCTCCTACAATGAGCAGTTCTTC. It is translated as CASSQGGSYNEQFF.

The chain recombines TRBV30 with TRBJ2-2; 13 nucleotides match TRBD2. Germline values: CDR1 GTSNPN, CDR2 SVGIG (reference sequence). Trimming took 3 bases from V and 6 from J; bases not matched to a gene: 10. The CDR3 spans 17 residues. The CDR3 is CAWSRTSGSFWAGELFF. The CDR3 bases are TGTGCCTGGAGCCGGACTAGCGGGAGTTTTTGGGCCGGGGAGCTGTTTTTT.

CDR3 DNA: TGTGCCAGCAGAGAATTCAATCAGCCCCAGCATTTT. It is translated as CASREFNQPQHF. The chain joins TRBV28 to TRBJ1-5, with no clear D. CDR1 is MDHEN, CDR2 SYDVKM, per germline. V was cut by 6 bases and J by 3 bases, with 6 bases left in between. This CDR3 region has 12 residues.

On this clone itself: This same CDR3 is encoded by further DNA sequences in the sample. The chain uses TRBV6-2 or TRBV6-3 and TRBJ1-5; D is unresolved. The CDR3 spans 12 residues. Germline V gene lookup returns CDR1 MNHEY and CDR2 SVGEGT. V gave up 1 base and J gave up 6 bases, with 4 bases separating them. The CDR3 here is CASSYFGQPQHF. In DNA, the CDR3 is TGTGCCAGCAGTTACTTCGGTCAGCCCCAGCATTTT.